These T cell receptor beta chains were read from a single sample in a study of blood T cell repertoires in COVID-19. Repertoires were generated with immunoSEQ multiplex PCR, while TCRdb's copy carries only in-frame clones and drops some. This table has some 83,000 clones, about three quarters appearing once. Source material: peripheral blood. These receptors were taken from a woman at least 80 years old with acute or convalescent COVID-19. Each CDR3 is given with its conserved first and last residue. D genes are given only for firm matches. Clone size is shown for a subset of rows, as once, few, many or a class of expanded clone.

few,NA,TRBJ2-7,TRBV7-9,CASSKTRGLYEQYF,TGTGCCAGCAGTAAAACGAGGGGACTCTACGAGCAGTACTTC
NA,NA,TRBJ2-7,TRBV2,CASRPFGRGGEQYF,TGTGCCAGCAGACCGTTTGGTCGGGGTGGCGAGCAGTACTTC
NA,NA,TRBJ1-1,TRBV11-2,CASSLRQQNTEAFF,TGTGCCAGCAGCTTACGACAGCAAAACACTGAAGCTTTCTTT
few,NA,TRBJ1-1,TRBV3-1/TRBV3-2,CASSQAVLNTEAFF,TGTGCCAGCAGCCAAGCCGTCCTGAACACTGAAGCTTTCTTT
NA,NA,TRBJ2-7,TRBV15,CATSRVDSYEQYF,TGTGCCACCAGCAGAGTAGACAGTTACGAGCAGTACTTC
NA,TRBD1,TRBJ1-2,TRBV2,CASRAKTGGGYTF,TGTGCCAGCAGAGCCAAGACAGGGGGTGGCTACACCTTC
NA,NA,TRBJ1-6,TRBV5-1,CASSLSGSYNSPLHF,TGCGCCAGCAGCTTGTCAGGGTCCTATAATTCACCCCTCCACTTT
many,TRBD2,TRBJ2-3,TRBV7-2,CASIETGLAGSTDTQYF,TGTGCCAGCATCGAGACGGGACTAGCGGGGAGCACAGATACGCAGTATTTT
NA,NA,TRBJ2-6,TRBV30,CAWSWALEANVLTF,TGTGCCTGGAGTTGGGCATTGGAGGCCAACGTCCTGACTTTC
many,TRBD2,TRBJ2-3,TRBV6-4,CASSDSASGGTDTQYF,TGTGCCAGCAGTGACTCGGCTAGCGGGGGCACAGATACGCAGTATTTT
NA,NA,TRBJ2-1,TRBV6-5,CASSRQNNEQFF,TGTGCCAGCAGTCGACAGAACAATGAGCAGTTCTTC
NA,NA,TRBJ2-3,TRBV9,CASSVARQAGDTQYF,TGTGCCAGCAGCGTAGCCCGACAGGCCGGAGATACGCAGTATTTT
NA,NA,TRBJ1-3,TRBV19,CASTLIEGSGNTIYF,TGTGCCAGTACCCTTATTGAAGGGAGTGGAAACACCATATATTTT
NA,NA,TRBJ2-2,TRBV7-8,CASSPFRDIENTGELFF,TGTGCCAGCAGCCCCTTCCGGGACATAGAGAACACCGGGGAGCTGTTTTTT
NA,TRBD1,TRBJ1-2,TRBV7-2,CASSLGQGANLNYGYTF,TGTGCCAGCAGCTTAGGACAGGGGGCGAACCTTAACTATGGCTACACCTTC
NA,NA,TRBJ2-5,TRBV10-3,CAISGQSQETQYF,TGTGCCATCAGCGGACAGAGCCAAGAGACCCAGTACTTC
NA,TRBD1,TRBJ1-1,TRBV23-1,CASSRAVFRTGQNTEAFF,TGCGCCAGCAGTCGGGCGGTATTCAGGACAGGGCAAAACACTGAAGCTTTCTTT
few,NA,TRBJ2-7,TRBV30,CAWRGGNAYEQYF,TGTGCCTGGAGGGGGGGAAACGCCTACGAGCAGTACTTC
NA,NA,TRBJ2-3,TRBV5-5,CASSFGQGRVTDTQYF,TGTGCCAGCAGCTTCGGCCAGGGGCGGGTGACAGATACGCAGTATTTT
once,NA,TRBJ2-1,TRBV6-2/TRBV6-3,CASSSGQLSYNEQFF,TGTGCCAGCAGTTCAGGACAGCTCTCCTACAATGAGCAGTTCTTC
NA,NA,TRBJ2-2,TRBV5-1,CASSEWRGGTGELFF,TGCGCCAGCAGCGAATGGCGGGGCGGCACCGGGGAGCTGTTTTTT
NA,TRBD1,TRBJ1-6,TRBV5-1,CASSLQGANSPLHF,TGCGCCAGCAGCTTGCAGGGGGCCAATTCACCCCTCCACTTT
few,NA,TRBJ1-1,TRBV3-1/TRBV3-2,CASSQGSGEEAFF,TGTGCCAGCAGCCAAGGGTCCGGGGAGGAAGCTTTCTTT
NA,NA,TRBJ2-2,TRBV5-1,CASEKEGHNTGELFF,TGCGCCAGCGAGAAGGAGGGGCATAACACCGGGGAGCTGTTTTTT
NA,TRBD1,TRBJ2-5,TRBV15,CATSKDRAQETQYF,TGTGCCACCAGCAAAGACAGGGCTCAGGAGACCCAGTACTTC
once,TRBD1,TRBJ1-2,TRBV6-5,CASSTGGDYGYTF,TGTGCCAGCAGTACAGGGGGGGACTATGGCTACACCTTC
NA,NA,TRBJ1-2,TRBV5-5,CASSPGGGDYGYTF,TGTGCCAGCAGCCCCGGGGGGGGAGACTATGGCTACACCTTC
NA,NA,TRBJ1-1,TRBV6-2/TRBV6-3,CASSRQGWGGEAFF,TGTGCCAGCAGTCGGCAGGGATGGGGCGGTGAAGCTTTCTTT
NA,TRBD1,TRBJ2-7,TRBV7-9,CASSLSTGDEQYF,TGTGCCAGCAGCTTGTCAACAGGGGATGAGCAGTACTTC
NA,TRBD2,TRBJ2-4,TRBV7-9,CASSRQRGLNIQYF,TGTGCCAGCAGCCGTCAGCGGGGGCTAAACATTCAGTACTTC
NA,TRBD1,TRBJ1-1,TRBV10-3,CAISESGGQGWTEAFF,TGTGCCATCAGTGAGTCGGGGGGACAGGGGTGGACTGAAGCTTTCTTT
NA,NA,TRBJ1-6,TRBV4-1,CASSQGLSYNSPLHF,TGCGCCAGCAGCCAGGGCCTCTCCTATAATTCACCCCTCCACTTT
NA,TRBD2,TRBJ2-1,TRBV18,CASSPTDLAGGYNEQFF,TGTGCCAGCTCACCGACCGATCTAGCGGGGGGTTACAATGAGCAGTTCTTC
few,TRBD1,TRBJ1-2,TRBV14,CASSRDSKGYGYTF,TGTGCCAGCAGCCGGGACAGCAAGGGCTATGGCTACACCTTC
NA,TRBD2,TRBJ2-1,TRBV6-2/TRBV6-3,CASSYSPAGGMYNEQFF,TGTGCCAGCAGTTACTCGCCAGCGGGGGGTATGTACAATGAGCAGTTCTTC
few,NA,TRBJ2-2,TRBV18,CASSPPYVPGELFF,TGTGCCAGCTCACCGCCCTACGTTCCTGGGGAGCTGTTTTTT
NA,TRBD2,TRBJ2-1,TRBV9,CASSALAGDNNEQFF,TGTGCCAGCAGCGCTTTAGCGGGGGATAACAATGAGCAGTTCTTC
NA,NA,TRBJ1-2,TRBV6-2/TRBV6-3,CASSYRGGPGFGYTF,TGTGCCAGCAGTTATCGGGGGGGGCCCGGGTTTGGCTACACCTTC
NA,NA,TRBJ1-5,TRBV16,CASLHQPQHF,TGTGCCAGCCTCCATCAGCCCCAGCATTTT
few,NA,TRBJ1-2,TRBV6-5,CASRLRGGGYTF,TGTGCCAGCAGACTGAGGGGGGGCGGCTACACCTTC
NA,NA,TRBJ1-2,TRBV7-8,CASSPRVARGYGYTF,TGTGCCAGCAGCCCCCGGGTGGCCCGGGGCTATGGCTACACCTTC
few,TRBD1,TRBJ1-1,TRBV10-3,CAISENRGLANTEAFF,TGTGCCATCAGTGAAAACAGGGGGCTGGCGAACACTGAAGCTTTCTTT
once,TRBD1,TRBJ2-7,TRBV7-8,CASSFDRDRGLSYEQYF,TGTGCCAGCAGCTTCGACCGGGACAGGGGGCTCTCCTACGAGCAGTACTTC
NA,TRBD1,TRBJ1-1,TRBV18,CASSPTWPGQGFSSGTEAFF,TGTGCCAGCTCACCGACCTGGCCAGGACAGGGATTTTCTTCGGGCACTGAAGCTTTCTTT
NA,TRBD1,TRBJ1-1,TRBV27,CASSPTQGAKTEAFF,TGTGCCAGCAGTCCTACACAGGGGGCGAAGACTGAAGCTTTCTTT
few,NA,TRBJ2-7,TRBV4-2,CASSQEEGVSYEQYF,TGTGCCAGCAGCCAGGAGGAAGGAGTCTCCTACGAGCAGTACTTC
few,TRBD2,TRBJ2-1,TRBV9,CASSVVGAGGNEQFF,TGTGCCAGCAGCGTAGTGGGAGCGGGGGGCAATGAGCAGTTCTTC
NA,NA,TRBJ1-3,TRBV5-4,CASSLEPVSGNTIYF,TGTGCCAGCAGCTTGGAGCCGGTCTCTGGAAACACCATATATTTT
NA,NA,TRBJ1-3,TRBV7-9,CASSTGFSSSGNTIYF,TGTGCCAGCAGCACAGGGTTCTCGAGCTCTGGAAACACCATATATTTT
NA,TRBD2,TRBJ2-7,TRBV11-2,CASSLDPPSGGHEQYF,TGTGCCAGCAGCTTAGACCCCCCTAGCGGGGGCCACGAGCAGTACTTC
NA,TRBD1,TRBJ2-2,TRBV15,CATYRTGSTGELFF,TGTGCCACCTACCGGACAGGGAGCACCGGGGAGCTGTTTTTT